Listed below are T cell receptor beta chains from one sample, sequenced in a study of response to subunit inactivated influenza vaccine. One entry per CDR3 protein results from TCRdb running MiXCR on the RT-PCR reads. The sample contains about 700,000 distinct CDR3 sequences, 14% of which appear only once. The sample was PBMCs from blood, taken around two weeks before vaccination. The source is a man aged 45-65 years who received an inactivated influenza vaccine. CDR3s include the opening cysteine and the closing phenylalanine or tryptophan. Each record gives: J gene, clone size, D gene, V gene, CDR3 protein, CDR3 DNA. The D gene is left open where the match is weak. Clone size appears in some rows only: once, few, many, or a class for an expanded clone.

>TRBJ1-6|NA|NA|TRBV10-1
CASSDGVGMLDSPLHF
TGCGCCAGCAGTGACGGCGTTGGGATGTTGGATTCACCCCTCCACTTT
>TRBJ2-2|NA|TRBD1|TRBV5-5
CASSLFDRGRSTGELFF
TGTGCCAGCAGCTTGTTTGACAGGGGCAGATCCACCGGGGAGCTGTTTTTT
>TRBJ1-1|few|NA|TRBV20-1
CSASEGGNTEAFF
TGCAGTGCTAGCGAGGGAGGGAACACTGAAGCTTTCTTT
>TRBJ2-1|few|NA|TRBV7-9
CASSVDQGRLNEQFF
TGTGCCAGCAGCGTAGACCAGGGAAGGCTTAATGAGCAGTTCTTC
>TRBJ2-1|NA|TRBD2|TRBV10-3
CAISEGTSGSRISNEQFF
TGTGCCATCAGTGAAGGGACTAGCGGGAGTCGGATTTCCAATGAGCAGTTCTTC
>TRBJ2-1|NA|NA|TRBV29-1
CSAEEGVYNEQFF
TGCAGCGCCGAAGAGGGGGTTTACAATGAGCAGTTCTTC
>TRBJ2-1|few|NA|TRBV29-1
CSVKLAVSYNEQFF
TGCAGCGTAAAACTAGCCGTTTCCTACAATGAGCAGTTCTTC
>TRBJ1-4|NA|NA|TRBV6-5
CASSYSTDEKLFF
TGTGCCAGCAGTTACTCGACTGATGAAAAACTGTTTTTT
>TRBJ2-2|many|NA|TRBV3-1
CASREAGANTGELFF
TGTGCCAGCAGAGAAGCGGGCGCGAACACCGGGGAGCTGTTTTTT
>TRBJ1-1|few|NA|TRBV7-9
CASSLELKGEAFF
TGTGCCAGCAGCTTAGAATTGAAAGGAGAAGCTTTCTTT
>TRBJ1-3|NA|NA|TRBV4-3
CASSQEGGSFSGNTIYF
TGCGCCAGCAGCCAAGAAGGAGGGTCTTTCTCTGGAAACACCATATATTTT
>TRBJ1-2|few|NA|TRBV4-3
CASSQDLSQGSNYGYTF
TGCGCCAGCAGCCAAGACCTAAGCCAGGGGTCTAACTATGGCTACACCTTC
>TRBJ1-1|NA|NA|TRBV20-1
CSGHEGVNTEAFF
TGCAGTGGGCATGAGGGGGTGAACACTGAAGCTTTCTTT
>TRBJ2-7|many|NA|TRBV6-2/TRBV6-3
CASSLTGKPYF
TGTGCCAGCAGTTTAACAGGGAAGCCGTACTTC
>TRBJ2-5|few|NA|TRBV29-1
CSSRTGQETQYF
TGCAGCTCACGGACGGGCCAAGAGACCCAGTACTTC
>TRBJ2-3|NA|NA|TRBV20-1
CSASPGTNLRDTQYF
TGCAGTGCTAGTCCCGGGACCAACCTTAGGGATACGCAGTATTTT
>TRBJ2-2|NA|NA|TRBV20-1
CSALPPRDSYTGELFF
TGCAGTGCCCTCCCACCCCGGGACTCTTACACCGGGGAGCTGTTTTTT
>TRBJ2-5|NA|TRBD1|TRBV14
CASSLRTGGVETQYF
TGTGCCAGCAGCCTCCGGACAGGGGGCGTAGAGACCCAGTACTTC
>TRBJ2-2|NA|NA|TRBV10-3
CAIKRGTTGELFF
TGTGCCATCAAAAGGGGTACCACCGGGGAGCTGTTTTTT
>TRBJ1-6|few|TRBD1|TRBV5-5
CASSTGQGPLHF
TGTGCCAGCAGCACGGGACAGGGACCCCTCCACTTT
>TRBJ2-2|few|NA|TRBV24-1
CATSDLVGANTGELFF
TGTGCCACCAGTGATTTGGTGGGGGCTAACACCGGGGAGCTGTTTTTT
>TRBJ2-5|many|TRBD2|TRBV30
CAWTRTSGSSETQYF
TGTGCCTGGACGAGGACTAGCGGGAGCTCAGAGACCCAGTACTTC